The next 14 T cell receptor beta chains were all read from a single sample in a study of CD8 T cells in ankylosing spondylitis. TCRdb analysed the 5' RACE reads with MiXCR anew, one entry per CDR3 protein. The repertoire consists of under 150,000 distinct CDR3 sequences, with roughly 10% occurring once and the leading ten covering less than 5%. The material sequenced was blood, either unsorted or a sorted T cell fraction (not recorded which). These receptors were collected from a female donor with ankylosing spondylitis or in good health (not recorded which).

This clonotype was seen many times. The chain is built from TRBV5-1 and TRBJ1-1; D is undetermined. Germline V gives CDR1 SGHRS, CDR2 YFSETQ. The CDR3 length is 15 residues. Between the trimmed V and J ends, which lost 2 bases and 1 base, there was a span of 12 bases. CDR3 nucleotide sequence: TGCGCCAGCAGCTTCGGACGCCCTCAGAACACTGAAGCTTTCTTT. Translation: CASSFGRPQNTEAFF.

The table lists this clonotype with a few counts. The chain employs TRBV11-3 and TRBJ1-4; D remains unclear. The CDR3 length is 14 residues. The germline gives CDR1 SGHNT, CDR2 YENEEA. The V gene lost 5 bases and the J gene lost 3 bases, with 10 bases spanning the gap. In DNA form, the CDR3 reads TGTGCCAGCAGCGCAGGAGGGTCTAATGAAAAACTGTTTTTT. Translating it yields CASSAGGSNEKLFF.

The CDR3 sequence is CASSPVVRSYEQYF. The CDR3 bases are TGCGCCAGCAGCCCGGTCGTGCGATCTTACGAGCAGTACTTC. This sequence joins TRBV5-1 and TRBJ2-7; no firm D call. The germline gives CDR1 SGHRS, CDR2 YFSETQ. There are 14 residues in the CDR3. Deletions cut 4 bases from V and 4 bases from J, with 15 bases between.

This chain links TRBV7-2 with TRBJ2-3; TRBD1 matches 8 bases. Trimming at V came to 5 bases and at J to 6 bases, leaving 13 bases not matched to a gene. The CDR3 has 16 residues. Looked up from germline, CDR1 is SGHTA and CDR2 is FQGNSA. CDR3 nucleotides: TGTGCCAGCAGCCCCCGGGACAGGCCTTGGAGTGATACGCAGTATTTT. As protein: CASSPRDRPWSDTQYF.

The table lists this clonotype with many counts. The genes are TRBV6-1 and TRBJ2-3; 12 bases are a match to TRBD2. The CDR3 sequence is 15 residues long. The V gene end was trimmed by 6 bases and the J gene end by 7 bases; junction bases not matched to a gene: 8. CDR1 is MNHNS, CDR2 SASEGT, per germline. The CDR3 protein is CASRRTGTSGYTQYF. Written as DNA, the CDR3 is TGTGCCAGCAGACGCACAGGGACTAGCGGGTATACGCAGTATTTT.

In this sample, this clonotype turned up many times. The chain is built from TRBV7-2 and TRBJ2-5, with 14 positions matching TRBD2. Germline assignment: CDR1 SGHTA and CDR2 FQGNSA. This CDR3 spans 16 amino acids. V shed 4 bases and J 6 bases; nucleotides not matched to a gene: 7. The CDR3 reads CASSSGTSGSGKTQYF. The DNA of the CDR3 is TGTGCCAGCAGCTCAGGGACTAGCGGGAGTGGGAAGACCCAGTACTTC.

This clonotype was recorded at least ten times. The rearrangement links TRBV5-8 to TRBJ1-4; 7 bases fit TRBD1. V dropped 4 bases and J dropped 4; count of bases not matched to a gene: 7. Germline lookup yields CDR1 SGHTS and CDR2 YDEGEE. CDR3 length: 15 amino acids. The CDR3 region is CASSRPGTVNEKLFF. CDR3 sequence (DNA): TGTGCCAGCAGCCGCCCGGGGACAGTTAATGAAAAACTGTTTTTT.

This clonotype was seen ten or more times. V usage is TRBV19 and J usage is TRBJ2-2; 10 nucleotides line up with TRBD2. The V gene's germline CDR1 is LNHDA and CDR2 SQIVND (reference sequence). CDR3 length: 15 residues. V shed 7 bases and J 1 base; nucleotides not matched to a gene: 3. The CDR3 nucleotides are TGTGCCAGTACCAGCGGGAGGGTGAACACCGGGGAGCTGTTTTTT. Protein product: CASTSGRVNTGELFF.

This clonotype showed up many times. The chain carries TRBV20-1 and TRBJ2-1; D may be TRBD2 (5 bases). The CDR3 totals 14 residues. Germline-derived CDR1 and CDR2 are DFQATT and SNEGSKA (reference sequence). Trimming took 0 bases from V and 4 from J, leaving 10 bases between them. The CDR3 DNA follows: TGCAGTGCTAGAGATGCCCTAGCATACAATGAGCAGTTCTTC. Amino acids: CSARDALAYNEQFF.

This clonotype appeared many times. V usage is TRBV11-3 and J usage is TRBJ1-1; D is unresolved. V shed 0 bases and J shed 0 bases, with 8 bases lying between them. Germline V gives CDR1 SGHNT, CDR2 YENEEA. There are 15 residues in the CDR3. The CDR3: CASSLEKGLNTEAFF. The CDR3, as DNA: TGTGCCAGCAGCTTAGAAAAAGGTCTGAACACTGAAGCTTTCTTT.

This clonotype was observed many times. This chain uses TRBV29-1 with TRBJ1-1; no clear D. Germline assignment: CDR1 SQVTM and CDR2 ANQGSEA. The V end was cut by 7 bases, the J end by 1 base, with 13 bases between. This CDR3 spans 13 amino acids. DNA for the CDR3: TGCAGCGCGTCCCAGGTTACGAACACTGAAGCTTTCTTT. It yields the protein CSASQVTNTEAFF.

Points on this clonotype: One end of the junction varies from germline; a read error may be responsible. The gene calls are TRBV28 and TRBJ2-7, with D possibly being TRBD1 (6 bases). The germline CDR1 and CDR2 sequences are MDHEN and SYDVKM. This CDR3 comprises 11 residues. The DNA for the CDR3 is TGTGCCAGCAGGAGCCGGGACACGTCCCGATTC. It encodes CASRSRDTSRF.

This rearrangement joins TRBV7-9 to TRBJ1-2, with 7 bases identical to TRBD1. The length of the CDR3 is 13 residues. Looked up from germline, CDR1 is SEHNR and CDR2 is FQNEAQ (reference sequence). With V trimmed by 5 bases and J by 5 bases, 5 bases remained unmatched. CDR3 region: CASSITTGYGYTF. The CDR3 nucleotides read TGTGCCAGCAGCATAACGACAGGGTATGGCTACACCTTC. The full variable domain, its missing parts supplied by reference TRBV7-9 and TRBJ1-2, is DTGVSQNPRHKITKRGQNVTFRCDPISEHNRLYWYRQTLGQGPEFLTYFQNEAQLEKSRLLSDRFSAERPKGSFSTLEIQRTEQGDSAMYLCASSITTGYGYTFGSGTRLTVV.

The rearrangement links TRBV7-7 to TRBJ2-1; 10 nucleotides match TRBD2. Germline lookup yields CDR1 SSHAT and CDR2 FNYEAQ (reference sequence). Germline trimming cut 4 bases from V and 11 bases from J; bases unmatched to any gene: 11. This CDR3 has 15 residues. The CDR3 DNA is TGTGCCAGCAGCTCCGGGCTAGCGGGAGAGGTAAAGCAGTTCTTC. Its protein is CASSSGLAGEVKQFF.